The rows below give T cell receptor beta chains drawn from one sample of a study of cytomegalovirus exposure and HLA in healthy donors. Libraries were prepared by immunoSEQ multiplex PCR; TCRdb keeps only in-frame clonotypes and omits some of them. The table shows some 260,000 clones, with about 90% occurring only once. Sequenced material: PBMCs. Source of these receptors: a woman younger than 45 in good health and CMV-seronegative. The CDR3 runs from the conserved cysteine through the conserved F or W. D genes are given only for firm matches. Rows may omit the clone size; those that give it use once, few, many or a size class.

V gene	J gene	clone size	D gene	CDR3 protein	CDR3 DNA
TRBV28	TRBJ1-2	.	TRBD1	CASSLLTETGAGYTF	TGTGCCAGCAGTTTACTAACCGAGACAGGGGCCGGCTACACCTTC
TRBV13	TRBJ2-1	.	.	CASSLGGVINEQFF	TGTGCCAGCAGCTTAGGGGGAGTAATCAATGAGCAGTTCTTC
TRBV19	TRBJ2-7	.	.	CASSIVTGLPSHEQYF	TGTGCCAGTAGTATCGTTACAGGGCTACCTAGCCACGAGCAGTACTTC
TRBV29-1	TRBJ2-2	.	.	CSVGKNTGELFF	TGCAGCGTTGGGAAGAACACCGGGGAGCTGTTTTTT
TRBV19	TRBJ2-2	.	.	CASSEWTDNTGELFF	TGTGCCAGTAGTGAGTGGACAGACAACACCGGGGAGCTGTTTTTT
TRBV5-6	TRBJ2-5	once	.	CASSLDPGGAQETQYF	TGTGCCAGCAGCTTGGATCCAGGGGGGGCACAAGAGACCCAGTACTTC
TRBV7-2	TRBJ2-7	.	TRBD1	CASSFGGTGLYEQYF	TGTGCCAGCAGCTTTGGCGGGACAGGCCTATACGAGCAGTACTTC
TRBV7-9	TRBJ2-1	once	.	CASSSVDRESSYNEQFF	TGTGCCAGCAGCTCGGTAGATCGCGAGAGCTCCTACAATGAGCAGTTCTTC
TRBV13	TRBJ2-5	.	.	CASSSMLAGTQYF	TGTGCCAGCAGCTCCATGCTAGCCGGGACCCAGTACTTC
TRBV9	TRBJ2-6	once	.	CASSVETASGANVLTF	TGTGCCAGCAGCGTAGAAACAGCTTCTGGGGCCAACGTCCTGACTTTC
TRBV5-1	TRBJ2-5	.	TRBD2	CASSLVGLAGLLETQYF	TGCGCCAGCAGCTTGGTAGGACTAGCGGGATTATTAGAGACCCAGTACTTC
TRBV25-1	TRBJ2-3	few	TRBD1	CASTDRGQADTQYF	TGTGCCAGCACGGACAGGGGGCAGGCAGATACGCAGTATTTT
TRBV10-2	TRBJ2-2	.	.	CASRQDPYTGELFF	TGCGCCAGCCGACAGGATCCCTACACCGGGGAGCTGTTTTTT
TRBV29-1	TRBJ2-2	.	TRBD1	CSVRTGMRAGELFF	TGCAGCGTTAGGACAGGGATGAGGGCCGGGGAGCTGTTTTTT
TRBV18	TRBJ2-3	.	TRBD2	CASSPGAGEDTQYF	TGTGCCAGCTCACCTGGAGCGGGAGAAGATACGCAGTATTTT
TRBV28	TRBJ2-6	.	.	CASSSVWRGANVLTF	TGTGCCAGCAGTTCCGTCTGGCGGGGGGCCAACGTCCTGACTTTC
TRBV2	TRBJ2-5	.	.	CASSEGVGIQETQYF	TGTGCCAGCAGTGAAGGGGTGGGGATCCAAGAGACCCAGTACTTC
TRBV28	TRBJ2-7	.	.	CASSLPSGTPAQYF	TGTGCCAGCAGTTTACCCTCCGGGACTCCCGCGCAGTACTTC
TRBV11-3	TRBJ2-7	once	.	CASSLAPSSYEQYF	TGTGCCAGCAGCTTAGCTCCCAGCTCCTACGAGCAGTACTTC
TRBV7-2	TRBJ1-1	once	.	CASSSTPPRGAFF	TGTGCCAGCAGCTCCACCCCCCCCCGGGGGGCTTTCTTT
TRBV9	TRBJ1-1	.	.	CASSPTTGNTEAFF	TGTGCCAGCAGCCCTACGACAGGGAACACTGAAGCTTTCTTT
TRBV5-1	TRBJ2-7	.	.	CASSLAAASAYEQYF	TGCGCCAGCAGCTTGGCCGCGGCGTCCGCCTACGAGCAGTACTTC
TRBV27	TRBJ2-1	.	TRBD2	CASREGTSGKDEQFF	TGTGCCAGCAGGGAAGGGACTAGCGGGAAGGATGAGCAGTTCTTC
TRBV4-3	TRBJ2-3	.	.	CASSQGGLLSTDTQYF	TGCGCCAGCAGCCAAGGGGGCCTACTTAGCACAGATACGCAGTATTTT
TRBV27	TRBJ2-7	.	.	CASSLQWSYEQYF	TGTGCCAGCAGTCTTCAGTGGTCCTACGAGCAGTACTTC
TRBV7-9	TRBJ1-1	.	.	CASSPERGEEAFF	TGTGCCAGCAGCCCCGAGAGGGGGGAGGAAGCTTTCTTT
TRBV7-2	TRBJ2-7	few	TRBD1	CASSLGGTVMHEQYF	TGTGCCAGCAGCTTAGGAGGGACAGTCATGCACGAGCAGTACTTC
TRBV19	TRBJ2-7	.	TRBD1	CASSILGDRGEQYF	TGTGCCAGTAGTATTCTTGGGGACAGGGGCGAGCAGTACTTC
TRBV7-9	TRBJ1-3	.	.	CAGEGAGNTIYF	TGTGCCGGAGAAGGGGCTGGAAACACCATATATTTT
TRBV6-1	TRBJ1-4	.	.	CASSEFRTSYEKLFF	TGTGCCAGCAGTGAATTTAGGACCTCCTATGAAAAACTGTTTTTT
TRBV9	TRBJ2-7	.	TRBD1	CASSVGQGDEQYF	TGTGCCAGCAGCGTAGGACAGGGGGACGAGCAGTACTTC
TRBV6-5	TRBJ1-3	few	.	CASSGGSAGNTIYF	TGTGCCAGCAGTGGAGGGTCTGCTGGAAACACCATATATTTT
TRBV7-8	TRBJ2-1	.	.	CASSLGRPGSSYNEQFF	TGTGCCAGCAGCTTAGGGAGGCCCGGAAGCTCCTACAATGAGCAGTTCTTC
TRBV5-4	TRBJ2-7	.	.	CASSMAGAFYEQYF	TGTGCCAGCAGCATGGCGGGGGCCTTCTACGAGCAGTACTTC